This is a list of T cell receptor beta chains from one sample in a study of OX40 agonist ivuxolimab in advanced cancers. The repertoire was sequenced with immunoSEQ multiplex PCR; TCRdb's copy has only in-frame clones and lacks some. This repertoire shows about 140,000 clones, 85% to 95% found once; its top ten account for roughly 0.94%. Sequenced here: CD4+ or CD8+ T cells sorted from blood, sampled in a trial of the OX40 agonist ivuxolimab. The receptors stem from an adult with an advanced solid tumor such as melanoma, head and neck, liver or kidney cancer. CDR3s include the opening cysteine and the closing phenylalanine or tryptophan. Fields, in order: clone size, V gene, D gene, J gene, CDR3 DNA, CDR3 protein. A D gene is named only where the DNA matches it firmly. Clone size is not always given. Where it is, it says once, few, many or a class for expanded clones.

clone size: NA
V gene: TRBV10-3
D gene: NA
J gene: TRBJ2-3
CDR3 DNA: TGTGCCATCAGTGATGTCGGAACAGATACGCAGTATTTT
CDR3 protein: CAISDVGTDTQYF

clone size: NA
V gene: TRBV1
D gene: NA
J gene: TRBJ2-3
CDR3 DNA: TGCACCAGCAGCCTTACCACCTCCACAGATACGCAGTATTTT
CDR3 protein: CTSSLTTSTDTQYF

clone size: once
V gene: TRBV28
D gene: NA
J gene: TRBJ2-3
CDR3 DNA: TGTGCCAGCAGTATACAGGGCCCAGATACGCAGTATTTT
CDR3 protein: CASSIQGPDTQYF

clone size: NA
V gene: TRBV7-2
D gene: NA
J gene: TRBJ1-6
CDR3 DNA: TGTGCCAGCAGTGTTACAGGCCTTTTCTATAATTCACCCCTCCACTTT
CDR3 protein: CASSVTGLFYNSPLHF

clone size: NA
V gene: TRBV28
D gene: TRBD1
J gene: TRBJ2-7
CDR3 DNA: TGTGCCAGCACTACGGGACAGGGCTACGAGCAGTACTTC
CDR3 protein: CASTTGQGYEQYF

clone size: NA
V gene: TRBV28
D gene: NA
J gene: TRBJ1-2
CDR3 DNA: TGTGCCAGCCACGTGAGGGGGATAAAGGGTGGCTACACCTTC
CDR3 protein: CASHVRGIKGGYTF

clone size: NA
V gene: TRBV7-6
D gene: TRBD2
J gene: TRBJ2-1
CDR3 DNA: TGTGCCAGCAGCTTAGAACCTAGCGGGGCCTCCTACAATGAGCAGTTCTTC
CDR3 protein: CASSLEPSGASYNEQFF

clone size: NA
V gene: TRBV5-6
D gene: NA
J gene: TRBJ1-4
CDR3 DNA: TGTGCCAGCAGCCCTAGGGGGGAAAAACTGTTTTTT
CDR3 protein: CASSPRGEKLFF

clone size: NA
V gene: TRBV6-5
D gene: NA
J gene: TRBJ1-3
CDR3 DNA: TGTGCCAGCAGTTACGGGGGTTCTGGAAACACCATATATTTT
CDR3 protein: CASSYGGSGNTIYF

clone size: NA
V gene: TRBV11-3
D gene: NA
J gene: TRBJ2-1
CDR3 DNA: TGTGCCAGCAGCCCCACTACGCGGATTTTCGGGTTCTTC
CDR3 protein: CASSPTTRIFGFF

clone size: NA
V gene: TRBV7-9
D gene: TRBD1
J gene: TRBJ1-4
CDR3 DNA: TGTGCCAGCAGCTACCGGGACAGGATTGAAAAACTGTTTTTT
CDR3 protein: CASSYRDRIEKLFF

clone size: NA
V gene: TRBV4-1
D gene: NA
J gene: TRBJ1-2
CDR3 DNA: TGCGCCAGCAGCCAGTCCGCGGGGGGATATGGCTACACCTTC
CDR3 protein: CASSQSAGGYGYTF

clone size: NA
V gene: TRBV25-1
D gene: NA
J gene: TRBJ1-2
CDR3 DNA: TGTGCCAGCAGGCCTCAGGGGCGAGGTGGCTACACCTTC
CDR3 protein: CASRPQGRGGYTF

clone size: NA
V gene: TRBV9
D gene: NA
J gene: TRBJ1-2
CDR3 DNA: TGTGCCAGCAGCGTCAGCGGAGAGACCTATGGCTACACCTTC
CDR3 protein: CASSVSGETYGYTF

clone size: NA
V gene: TRBV5-5
D gene: NA
J gene: TRBJ2-7
CDR3 DNA: TGTGCCAGCAGCACCTACTCCTACGAGCAGTACTTC
CDR3 protein: CASSTYSYEQYF

clone size: NA
V gene: TRBV2
D gene: TRBD1
J gene: TRBJ1-2
CDR3 DNA: TGTGCCAGGGGGCATTCGGACAGGGGGAGCTTCGGCTACACCTTC
CDR3 protein: CARGHSDRGSFGYTF

clone size: NA
V gene: TRBV10-3
D gene: TRBD2
J gene: TRBJ2-7
CDR3 DNA: TGTGCCATCAGCCTAACTAGCGGGAGGTCCTACGAGCAGTACTTC
CDR3 protein: CAISLTSGRSYEQYF

clone size: once
V gene: TRBV5-1
D gene: NA
J gene: TRBJ2-7
CDR3 DNA: TGCGCCAGCAGCCACCGGGCGTCTGACGAGCAGTACTTC
CDR3 protein: CASSHRASDEQYF

clone size: NA
V gene: TRBV2
D gene: NA
J gene: TRBJ1-2
CDR3 DNA: TGTGCCAGGAGGAGTATCTATGGCTACACCTTC
CDR3 protein: CARRSIYGYTF

clone size: NA
V gene: TRBV6-5
D gene: NA
J gene: TRBJ2-7
CDR3 DNA: TGTGCCAGCAGTGGACAGGCGGGGGAGCAGTACTTC
CDR3 protein: CASSGQAGEQYF

clone size: NA
V gene: TRBV5-4
D gene: NA
J gene: TRBJ2-3
CDR3 DNA: TGTGCCAGCAGCCGGGCCGCAGGGGCAGATACGCAGTATTTT
CDR3 protein: CASSRAAGADTQYF

clone size: NA
V gene: TRBV5-4
D gene: NA
J gene: TRBJ2-7
CDR3 DNA: TGTGCCAGCAGCTCACACGGCTCCTACGAGCAGTACTTC
CDR3 protein: CASSSHGSYEQYF

clone size: once
V gene: TRBV4-3
D gene: NA
J gene: TRBJ2-7
CDR3 DNA: TGCGCCAGCAGCCAAGGGTCCTACGAGCAGTACTTC
CDR3 protein: CASSQGSYEQYF

clone size: NA
V gene: TRBV7-2
D gene: NA
J gene: TRBJ1-4
CDR3 DNA: TGTGCCAGCAGCCCCTTACCGGGACACCCTGAAAAACTGTTTTTT
CDR3 protein: CASSPLPGHPEKLFF

clone size: NA
V gene: TRBV5-6
D gene: NA
J gene: TRBJ2-7
CDR3 DNA: TGTGCCAGCAGCTCTGGATTGGCGGGGAACGAGCAGTACTTC
CDR3 protein: CASSSGLAGNEQYF

clone size: NA
V gene: TRBV7-2
D gene: NA
J gene: TRBJ2-2
CDR3 DNA: TGTGCCAGCGAGGGGCAGGGAAACACCGGGGAGCTGTTTTTT
CDR3 protein: CASEGQGNTGELFF

clone size: NA
V gene: TRBV7-8
D gene: NA
J gene: TRBJ2-3
CDR3 DNA: TGTGCCAGCAGCTTAGGAGGCTTCGAGAGGGCAGATACGCAGTATTTT
CDR3 protein: CASSLGGFERADTQYF

clone size: NA
V gene: TRBV7-2
D gene: TRBD2
J gene: TRBJ2-3
CDR3 DNA: TGTGCCAGCAGCCCCGGTAGCGGGGGGCTCGGCACAGATACGCAGTATTTT
CDR3 protein: CASSPGSGGLGTDTQYF

clone size: NA
V gene: TRBV5-4
D gene: NA
J gene: TRBJ1-3
CDR3 DNA: TGTGCCAGCAGCTCGTTCGGGGGCAGATCTGGAAACACCATATATTTT
CDR3 protein: CASSSFGGRSGNTIYF

clone size: NA
V gene: TRBV27
D gene: NA
J gene: TRBJ1-6
CDR3 DNA: TGTGCCAGCAGTTCCTATCAGAATTCACCCCTCCACTTT
CDR3 protein: CASSSYQNSPLHF

clone size: NA
V gene: TRBV9
D gene: NA
J gene: TRBJ2-3
CDR3 DNA: TGTGCCAGCAGCGTAGCCCTTTGGGGCACAGATACGCAGTATTTT
CDR3 protein: CASSVALWGTDTQYF

clone size: NA
V gene: TRBV15
D gene: TRBD2
J gene: TRBJ2-2
CDR3 DNA: TGTGCCACCAGCAGATCGGGACTAGCTGGAGGCGGGGAGCTGTTTTTT
CDR3 protein: CATSRSGLAGGGELFF

clone size: NA
V gene: TRBV5-1
D gene: NA
J gene: TRBJ2-5
CDR3 DNA: TGCGCCAGCAGCCCGGGGGCACTTCAAGAGACCCAGTACTTC
CDR3 protein: CASSPGALQETQYF

clone size: NA
V gene: TRBV6-5
D gene: NA
J gene: TRBJ1-1
CDR3 DNA: TGTGCCAGCAGTTACCAGGGAGGGTTGGGCGCTGAAGCTTTCTTT
CDR3 protein: CASSYQGGLGAEAFF

clone size: NA
V gene: TRBV7-7
D gene: NA
J gene: TRBJ2-3
CDR3 DNA: TGTGCTAGCGGCACCTCGGCGGGAAGCACAGATACGCAGTATTTT
CDR3 protein: CASGTSAGSTDTQYF

clone size: NA
V gene: TRBV4-2
D gene: TRBD2
J gene: TRBJ2-1
CDR3 DNA: TGTGCCAGCAGCCAAGGGACTAGCGAGGGCAATGAGCAGTTCTTC
CDR3 protein: CASSQGTSEGNEQFF

clone size: NA
V gene: TRBV6-1
D gene: NA
J gene: TRBJ2-7
CDR3 DNA: TGTGCCAGCAGAAGCGACAGCTACGAGCAGTACTTC
CDR3 protein: CASRSDSYEQYF

clone size: NA
V gene: TRBV19
D gene: TRBD1
J gene: TRBJ2-7
CDR3 DNA: TGTGCCACCTGCCCCCGGGACAGATACGAGCAGTACTTC
CDR3 protein: CATCPRDRYEQYF

clone size: NA
V gene: TRBV5-4
D gene: NA
J gene: TRBJ1-6
CDR3 DNA: TGTGCCAGCAGCCCGTCACGAGGCTATAATTCACCCCTCCACTTT
CDR3 protein: CASSPSRGYNSPLHF

clone size: NA
V gene: TRBV5-1
D gene: NA
J gene: TRBJ1-2
CDR3 DNA: TGCGCCAGCAGCTTAGGGGGGAGCTATGGCTACACCTTC
CDR3 protein: CASSLGGSYGYTF